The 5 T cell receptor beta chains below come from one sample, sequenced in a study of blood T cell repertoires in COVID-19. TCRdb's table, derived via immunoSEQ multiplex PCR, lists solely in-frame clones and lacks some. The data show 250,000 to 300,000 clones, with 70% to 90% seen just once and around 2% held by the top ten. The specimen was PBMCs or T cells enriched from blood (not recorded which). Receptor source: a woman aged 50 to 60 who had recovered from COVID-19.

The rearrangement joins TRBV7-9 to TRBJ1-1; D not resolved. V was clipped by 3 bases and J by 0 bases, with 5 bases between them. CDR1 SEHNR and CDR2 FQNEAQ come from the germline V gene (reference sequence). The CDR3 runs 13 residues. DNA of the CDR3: TGTGCCAGCAGCTTGTCTCTGAACACTGAAGCTTTCTTT. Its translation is CASSLSLNTEAFF.

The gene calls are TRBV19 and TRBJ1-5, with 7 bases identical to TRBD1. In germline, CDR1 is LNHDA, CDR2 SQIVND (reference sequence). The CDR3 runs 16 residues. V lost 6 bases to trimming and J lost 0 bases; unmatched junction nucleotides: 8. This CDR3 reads CASSLTGRFSNQPQHF. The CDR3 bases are TGTGCCAGTAGCCTGACAGGGAGGTTTAGCAATCAGCCCCAGCATTTT.

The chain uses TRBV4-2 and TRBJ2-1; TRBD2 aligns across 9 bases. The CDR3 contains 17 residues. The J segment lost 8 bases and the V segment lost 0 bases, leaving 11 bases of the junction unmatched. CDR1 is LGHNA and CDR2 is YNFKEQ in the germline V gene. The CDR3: CASSQEGAGGGFDEQFF. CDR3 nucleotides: TGTGCCAGCAGCCAAGAAGGGGCGGGAGGGGGGTTTGATGAGCAGTTCTTC.

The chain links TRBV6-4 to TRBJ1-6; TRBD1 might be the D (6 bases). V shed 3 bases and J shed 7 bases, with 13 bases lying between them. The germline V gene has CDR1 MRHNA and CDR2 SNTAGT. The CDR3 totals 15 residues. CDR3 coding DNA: TGTGCCAGCAGTGAAGGTCCAGGGGAAAATTCACCCCTCCACTTT. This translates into CASSEGPGENSPLHF.

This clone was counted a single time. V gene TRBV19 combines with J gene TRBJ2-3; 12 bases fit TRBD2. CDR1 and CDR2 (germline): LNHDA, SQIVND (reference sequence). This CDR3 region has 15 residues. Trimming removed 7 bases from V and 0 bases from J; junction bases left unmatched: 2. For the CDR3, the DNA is TGTGCCAGTACTCTAGCGGGGGGGAGCACAGATACGCAGTATTTT. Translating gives CASTLAGGSTDTQYF.